Each of the 13 T cell receptor beta chains below was sequenced from the same sample in a study of T-cell reconstitution after alpha-beta-depleted transplantation in children. It was with unique molecular identifiers that the TCRbeta library was prepared. TCRdb used MiXCR to reprocess the PCR reads, holding one entry per CDR3 protein. The sample lists some 640,000 distinct CDR3 sequences; around a sixth were seen once. Material: PBMCs from the stem cell graft donor, obtained from the stem cell graft. The receptors were sampled from a human donor who donated a stem cell graft to a child with acute myeloid leukemia.

At least ten counts were recorded for this clonotype. The rearrangement links TRBV20-1 to TRBJ2-5; D is undetermined. Germline V gives CDR1 DFQATT, CDR2 SNEGSKA (reference sequence). V was trimmed by 6 bases and J by 7 bases, leaving 18 bases between them. The length of the CDR3 is 13 residues. Here the CDR3 DNA reads TGCAGTGCCAAGGACCGACCTAAGGGGACCCAGTACTTC. It is translated as CSAKDRPKGTQYF.

This clonotype came up a few times. The gene calls are TRBV11-2 and TRBJ2-7, with D unclear. Germline V gene data show CDR1 as SGHAT and CDR2 as FQNNGV. V lost 3 bases and J lost 7, with 13 bases in between. This CDR3 has 13 amino acids. This chain's CDR3 is CASSFLRESEQYV. For the CDR3, the DNA is TGTGCCAGCAGCTTTCTTAGGGAATCGGAGCAGTACGTC.

This clonotype was seen repeatedly, ten times or more. V and J are TRBV11-2 and TRBJ1-5, with no clear D. The CDR3 runs 16 residues. The germline V gene has CDR1 SGHAT and CDR2 FQNNGV. Deletions cut 1 base from V and 7 bases from J, with 17 bases between. The CDR3 sequence: CASSLGLGPKDQPQHF. CDR3 nucleotide sequence: TGTGCCAGCAGCTTAGGTTTGGGTCCCAAGGACCAGCCCCAGCATTTT.

This clonotype was counted between two and nine times. The chain links TRBV24-1 to TRBJ2-1; D possibly corresponds to TRBD1 (6 bases). This CDR3 has 15 residues. The ends were cut back, 4 bases at V and 5 bases at J, with 14 bases in the middle. Germline CDR1 reads KGHDR; CDR2 reads SFDVKD. CDR3 sequence: CATSEAYRVNNEQFF. CDR3 DNA sequence: TGTGCCACCAGTGAGGCGTACAGGGTAAACAATGAGCAGTTCTTC.

This clonotype was seen a handful of times. The gene calls are TRBV5-1 and TRBJ2-7; 7 bases line up with TRBD1. The V gene's germline CDR1 is SGHRS and CDR2 YFSETQ. CDR3 length equals 15 residues. This chain's CDR3 is CASSLGQGAAYEQYV. As DNA, the CDR3 is TGCGCCAGCAGCTTGGGACAGGGAGCGGCCTACGAGCAGTATGTC.

This clonotype has only a few counts. V is TRBV5-1 and J is TRBJ2-7, with D unclear. Trimming removed 2 bases at V and 6 bases at J, with 9 bases between. The CDR3 is 12 residues long. CDR1 is SGHRS, CDR2 YFSETQ, per germline. The CDR3 DNA follows: TGCGCCAGCAGCTTCAACCCGCGCGAGCAGTACTTC. Translation gives CASSFNPREQYF.

This chain connects TRBV5-1 to TRBJ2-3, with 9 bases fitting TRBD1. Germline CDR1 SGHRS, CDR2 YFSETQ. V was pared by 4 bases and J by 2 bases, with 8 bases of the junction left unmatched. The CDR3 length is 16 residues. CDR3 loop: CASSGTGWGATDTQYF. The DNA for the CDR3 is TGCGCCAGCAGCGGGACAGGGTGGGGGGCCACAGATACGCAGTATTTT. Full variable domain (outside the CDR3, taken from reference TRBV5-1 and TRBJ2-3): KAGVTQTPRYLIKTRGQQVTLSCSPISGHRSVSWYQQTPGQGLQFLFEYFSETQRNKGNFPGRFSGRQFSNSRSEMNVSTLELGDSALYLCASSGTGWGATDTQYFGPGTRLTVL.

This clonotype has a count of ten or more. CDR3 protein: CASSLTGGTGELFF. CDR3 bases: TGTGCCAGCAGCTTGACAGGGGGAACCGGGGAGCTGTTTTTT. The chain is built from TRBV7-2 and TRBJ2-2; TRBD1 agrees at 9 bases. The V gene end was trimmed by 3 bases and the J gene end by 5 bases; junction bases not matched to a gene: 1. Looked up from germline, CDR1 is SGHTA and CDR2 is FQGNSA. There are 14 residues in the CDR3. The full variable domain, its missing parts supplied by reference TRBV7-2 and TRBJ2-2, is GAGVSQSPSNKVTEKGKDVELRCDPISGHTALYWYRQSLGQGLEFLIYFQGNSAPDKSGLPSDRFSAERTGGSVSTLTIQRTQQEDSAVYLCASSLTGGTGELFFGEGSRLTVL.

CDR3 sequence: CATSDPLTPGDRNEQFF. CDR3 coding DNA: TGTGCCACCAGTGATCCGCTAACCCCCGGGGACCGGAATGAGCAGTTCTTC. This chain joins TRBV24-1 and TRBJ2-1; D might be TRBD1 or TRBD2, each matching 5 bases. This CDR3 spans 17 amino acids. Germline CDR1 and CDR2: KGHDR and SFDVKD. Trimming cost V 3 bases and J 7 bases, with 21 bases left between them.

This clonotype has only a few counts. The genes are TRBV5-1 and TRBJ2-3; D is undetermined. Germline V gives CDR1 SGHRS, CDR2 YFSETQ. The V gene lost 0 bases and the J gene lost 7 bases, with 6 bases spanning the gap. This CDR3 has 12 amino acids. The CDR3, as DNA: TGCGCCAGCAGCTTGGAAGGTAATACGCAGTATTTT. Its protein product is CASSLEGNTQYF.

The sample holds a few counts of this clonotype. The chain links TRBV6-5 to TRBJ2-5; TRBD2 agrees at 9 bases. The V gene end was trimmed by 0 bases and the J gene end by 1 base; junction bases not matched to a gene: 15. The CDR3 is made up of 20 amino acids. Germline V gene data show CDR1 as MNHEY and CDR2 as SVGAGI. CDR3 region: CASSYSMTSLLAGIQETQYF. CDR3 nucleotides: TGTGCCAGCAGTTACTCGATGACCAGTTTGCTAGCGGGGATCCAAGAGACCCAGTACTTC.

The chain employs TRBV11-1 and TRBJ1-1; TRBD1 aligns across 9 bases. J was trimmed by 3 bases and V by 5 bases; bases with no gene match: 10. The CDR3 is 16 amino acids. Per germline, CDR1 SGHAT and CDR2 FQDESV (reference sequence). The CDR3 spells CASSRPARDRDTEAFF. CDR3 DNA sequence: TGTGCCAGCAGCCGCCCAGCCCGGGACAGGGACACTGAAGCTTTCTTT.

This clonotype was seen many times. The chain couples TRBV29-1 to TRBJ2-7; TRBD1 matches at 7 bases. This CDR3 has 13 amino acids. V lost 4 bases to trimming and J lost 2 bases; unmatched junction nucleotides: 5. Germline CDR1 and CDR2: SQVTM and ANQGSEA. The CDR3 coding sequence is TGCAGCGTTGGACAGGGTATGGCCTACGAGCAGTACTTC. The encoded protein is CSVGQGMAYEQYF.